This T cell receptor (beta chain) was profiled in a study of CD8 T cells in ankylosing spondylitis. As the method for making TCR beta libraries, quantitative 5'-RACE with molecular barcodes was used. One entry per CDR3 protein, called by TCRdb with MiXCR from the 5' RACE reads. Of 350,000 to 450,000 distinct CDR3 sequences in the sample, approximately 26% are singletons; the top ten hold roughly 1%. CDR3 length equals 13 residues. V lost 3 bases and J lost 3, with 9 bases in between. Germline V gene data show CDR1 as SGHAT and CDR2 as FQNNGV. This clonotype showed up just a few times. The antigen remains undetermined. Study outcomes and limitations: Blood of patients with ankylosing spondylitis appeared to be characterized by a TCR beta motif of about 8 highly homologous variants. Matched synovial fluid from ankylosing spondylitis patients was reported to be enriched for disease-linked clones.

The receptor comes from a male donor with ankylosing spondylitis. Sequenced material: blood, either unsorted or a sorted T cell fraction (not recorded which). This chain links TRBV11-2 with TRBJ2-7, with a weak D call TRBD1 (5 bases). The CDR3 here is CASSLNRFYEQYF. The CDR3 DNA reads TGTGCCAGCAGCTTGAACAGGTTCTACGAGCAGTACTTC.